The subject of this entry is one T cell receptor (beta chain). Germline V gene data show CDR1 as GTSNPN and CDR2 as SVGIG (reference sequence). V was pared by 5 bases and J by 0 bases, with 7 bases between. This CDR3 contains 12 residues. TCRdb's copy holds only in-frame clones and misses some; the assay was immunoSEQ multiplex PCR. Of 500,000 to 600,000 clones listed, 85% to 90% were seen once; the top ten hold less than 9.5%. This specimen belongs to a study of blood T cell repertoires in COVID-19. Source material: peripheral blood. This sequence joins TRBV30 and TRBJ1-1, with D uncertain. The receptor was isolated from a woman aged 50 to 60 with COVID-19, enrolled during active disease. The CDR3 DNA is TGTGCCTGGTCCAACTTGAACACTGAAGCTTTCTTT. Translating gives CAWSNLNTEAFF.